This T cell receptor (beta chain) appears in the sequencing data of a study of Tregs in tolerant kidney transplant recipients. General study findings and limits: The small number of patients limits these findings pending further validation. This study did not directly address biological reproducibility.

Unstimulated regulatory T cells (CD4+CD25+CD127-), CD4+CD25- non-regulatory cells, CD4 and CD8 cells were FACS-sorted from thawed PBMCs. Germline values: CDR1 LGHNA, CDR2 YNFKEQ. Trimming removed 1 base from V and 1 base from J; junction bases left unmatched: 6. The CDR3 runs to 16 residues. As for this clone: What it binds is unknown.

Libraries were prepared by immunoSEQ multiplex PCR; TCRdb keeps only in-frame clonotypes and omits some of them. The sample comprises 120,000 or so clones, around nine tenths of which are singletons, and around 0.6% rests with the top ten. The sample was CD4+ T cells from blood. The chain employs TRBV4-2 and TRBJ2-7; 8 positions match TRBD2. The origin of this receptor is a human donor in good health. This CDR3 is CASSQGLGGGSYEQYF. In DNA, the CDR3 is TGTGCCAGCAGCCAAGGCCTTGGCGGGGGGTCCTACGAGCAGTACTTC.